The next 32 T cell receptor beta chains were all read from a single sample in a study of a mutant IDH1 vaccine in newly diagnosed glioma. Time point given: week 5, during vaccination. A single vaccine dose contained 300 ug of mutant IDH1 20-mer peptide, and topical imiquimod was used with it. Produced via immunoSEQ multiplex PCR; TCRdb's table is partial and in-frame only. The sample holds about 38,000 clones, roughly 74% seen once. The antigens for these receptors are not known. Specimen: PBMCs, collected from a glioma patient whose treatment included an IDH1 peptide vaccine. These receptor sequences come from a man aged 35-49 years with glioma.

The rearrangement links TRBV11-2 to TRBJ1-4, with TRBD1 identical over 11 bases. CDR1 and CDR2 (germline): SGHAT, FQNNGV. This CDR3 has 16 residues. V shed 3 bases and J 7 bases; nucleotides not matched to a gene: 7. CDR3 region: CASSFPGQGAAEKLFF. CDR3 sequence (DNA): TGTGCCAGCAGCTTCCCCGGACAGGGGGCGGCTGAAAAACTGTTTTTT. The variable domain in full, completed from reference TRBV11-2 and TRBJ1-4, reads EAGVAQSPRYKIIEKRQSVAFWCNPISGHATLYWYQQILGQGPKLLIQFQNNGVVDDSQLPKDRFSAERLKGVDSTLKIQPAKLEDSAVYLCASSFPGQGAAEKLFFGSGTQLSVL.

The V and J genes are TRBV9 and TRBJ1-2, with TRBD1 as a possible D gene (6 bases). Per the germline V gene, CDR1 is SGDLS and CDR2 is YYNGEE. V lost 7 bases and J lost 8, with 6 bases in between. This CDR3 contains 9 residues. Here the CDR3 DNA reads TGTGCCAGCGGACAGGGCTACACCTTC. The encoded protein is CASGQGYTF.

The rearrangement links TRBV6-5 to TRBJ1-5; 7 nucleotides agree with TRBD1. V gave up 5 bases and J gave up 5 bases; unmatched junction bases: 3. Germline V lookup: CDR1 MNHEY, CDR2 SVGAGI. This CDR3 spans 13 amino acids. CDR3 sequence reads: CASSRTGDQPQHF. The CDR3 region has the DNA TGTGCCAGCAGTCGGACAGGTGATCAGCCCCAGCATTTT.

V is TRBV5-1 and J is TRBJ1-2, with D uncertain. CDR1 SGHRS and CDR2 YFSETQ come from the germline V gene. This CDR3 region has 14 residues. Between the trimmed V and J ends, which lost 0 bases and 6 bases, there was a span of 12 bases. CDR3 sequence: CASSLATGQNGYTF. DNA of the CDR3: TGCGCCAGCAGCTTGGCCACGGGTCAGAATGGCTACACCTTC. The entire variable domain, with the rest obtained from reference TRBV5-1 and TRBJ1-2, is as follows: KAGVTQTPRYLIKTRGQQVTLSCSPISGHRSVSWYQQTPGQGLQFLFEYFSETQRNKGNFPGRFSGRQFSNSRSEMNVSTLELGDSALYLCASSLATGQNGYTFGSGTRLTVV.

This chain links TRBV7-9 with TRBJ1-2; tentatively, D is TRBD1 (5 bases). The ends were cut back, 2 bases at V and 4 bases at J, with 14 bases in the middle. CDR1 is SEHNR, CDR2 FQNEAQ, per germline (reference sequence). This CDR3 region has 15 residues. The CDR3 DNA sequence: TGTGCCAGCAGCTTAAATAGGGCAGGGACCTATGGCTACACCTTC. Protein product: CASSLNRAGTYGYTF.

The chain is built from TRBV6-5 and TRBJ1-1, with unresolved D. V was clipped by 2 bases and J by 5 bases, with 9 bases between them. CDR3 length equals 13 residues. Germline V gene data show CDR1 as MNHEY and CDR2 as SVGAGI. CDR3 region: CASSYGDGTEAFF. For the CDR3, the DNA is TGTGCCAGCAGTTACGGGGATGGGACTGAAGCTTTCTTT.

The CDR3 loop reads CASSSTGTSTFGYTF. DNA of the CDR3: TGTGCCAGCAGCTCGACCGGGACATCGACGTTTGGCTACACCTTC. The chain has TRBV11-2 and TRBJ1-2; D is possibly TRBD1 (6 bases). Germline V CDR1 and CDR2: SGHAT, FQNNGV. The V gene lost 4 bases and the J gene lost 7 bases, with 19 bases spanning the gap. CDR3 length equals 15 residues.

A few counts support this clone. The chain uses TRBV11-2 and TRBJ2-7, with D possibly being TRBD1 or TRBD2 (5 bases each). Germline V gives CDR1 SGHAT, CDR2 FQNNGV. Trimming pared 5 bases from V and 4 bases from J, leaving 18 bases between. This CDR3 contains 15 residues. The CDR3 spells CASSPRSGPKYEQYF. In DNA form, the CDR3 reads TGTGCCAGCAGCCCTCGATCGGGGCCAAAATACGAGCAGTACTTC.

The chain uses TRBV6-1 and TRBJ1-2; D uncertain. CDR3 length: 10 residues. V lost 5 bases to trimming and J lost 8 bases, with 6 bases between them. Looked up from germline, CDR1 is MNHNS and CDR2 is SASEGT. The CDR3, as DNA: TGTGCCAGCAGTCAAGAAGGCTACACCTTC. Protein product: CASSQEGYTF.

The chain links TRBV5-1 to TRBJ2-7; no firm D call. Germline CDR1 SGHRS, CDR2 YFSETQ. The length of the CDR3 is 14 residues. The V and J ends lost 0 bases and 2 bases respectively, with 9 bases between them. This CDR3 reads CASSLAGETYEQYF. CDR3 DNA: TGCGCCAGCAGCTTGGCGGGCGAAACCTACGAGCAGTACTTC. The full variable domain, with the rest looked up from reference TRBV5-1 and TRBJ2-7, is KAGVTQTPRYLIKTRGQQVTLSCSPISGHRSVSWYQQTPGQGLQFLFEYFSETQRNKGNFPGRFSGRQFSNSRSEMNVSTLELGDSALYLCASSLAGETYEQYFGPGTRLTVT.

The gene calls are TRBV13 and TRBJ1-3; TRBD1 might be the D (6 bases). CDR1 is PRHDT and CDR2 is FYEKMQ in the germline V gene (reference sequence). CDR3 length equals 16 residues. The V end was cut by 2 bases, the J end by 2 bases, with 13 bases between. The CDR3 loop is CASSLFGGRTGNTIYF. The CDR3 coding sequence is TGTGCCAGCAGCTTATTTGGGGGCAGGACTGGAAACACCATATATTTT.

This chain uses TRBV2 with TRBJ1-5, with D unclear. Germline CDR1 and CDR2: SNHLY and FYNNEI. CDR3 length: 14 amino acids. The V end was cut by 3 bases, the J end by 2 bases, with 8 bases between. The CDR3 sequence: CASSDLRGNQPQHF. CDR3 coding DNA: TGTGCCAGCAGTGACCTACGGGGCAATCAGCCCCAGCATTTT.

V gene TRBV2 combines with J gene TRBJ1-5; D might be TRBD1 (6 bases). The length of the CDR3 is 16 residues. V was pared by 8 bases and J by 1 base, with 18 bases between. The germline CDR1 and CDR2 sequences are SNHLY and FYNNEI. CDR3 bases: TGTGCCAGCGGGCAATCGGCTACAGGGAGCAATCAGCCCCAGCATTTT. It specifies CASGQSATGSNQPQHF. Filled out from reference TRBV2 and TRBJ1-5, the complete variable domain reads EPEVTQTPSHQVTQMGQEVILRCVPISNHLYFYWYRQILGQKVEFLVSFYNNEISEKSEIFDDQFSVERPDGSNFTLKIRSTKLEDSAMYFCASGQSATGSNQPQHFGDGTRLSIL.

This chain connects TRBV15 to TRBJ1-1, with D maybe TRBD1 (5 bases). Deletions cut 3 bases from V and 1 base from J, with 6 bases between. Germline V gene sequence: CDR1 LNHNV, CDR2 YYDKDF (reference sequence). The CDR3 is 13 amino acids. The CDR3 sequence: CATSSDRNTEAFF. The CDR3 nucleotides read TGTGCCACCAGCAGTGACAGGAACACTGAAGCTTTCTTT.

The chain recombines TRBV2 with TRBJ2-7; D perhaps matches TRBD2 (6 bases). V was trimmed by 7 bases and J by 2 bases, leaving 24 bases between them. Germline V gives CDR1 SNHLY, CDR2 FYNNEI. CDR3 size: 17 residues. The CDR3 is CASTGGFLAVGTYEQYF. The CDR3 bases are TGTGCCAGCACCGGGGGTTTTTTAGCCGTCGGAACCTACGAGCAGTACTTC.

V is TRBV18 and J is TRBJ2-7; D not resolved. This CDR3 region has 14 residues. V was clipped by 3 bases and J by 3 bases, with 12 bases between them. From germline, CDR1 is KGHSH and CDR2 LQKENI. The CDR3 protein is CASSPGQANYEQYF. DNA of the CDR3: TGTGCCAGCTCACCCGGGCAGGCCAACTACGAGCAGTACTTC.

The rearrangement joins TRBV18 to TRBJ2-7; no definite D call. The germline V gene has CDR1 KGHSH and CDR2 LQKENI. V gave up 3 bases and J gave up 3 bases, with 6 bases separating them. This CDR3 is 12 amino acids long. For the CDR3, the DNA is TGTGCCAGCTCACCGATTGGCTACGAGCAGTACTTC. It encodes CASSPIGYEQYF. Based on the CDR3 plus reference TRBV18 and TRBJ2-7, the full variable domain is NAGVMQNPRHLVRRRGQEARLRCSPMKGHSHVYWYRQLPEEGLKFMVYLQKENIIDESGMPKERFSAEFPKEGPSILRIQQVVRGDSAAYFCASSPIGYEQYFGPGTRLTVT.

The rearrangement uses TRBV5-5 and TRBJ1-1; a possible D gene is TRBD1 (5 bases). In germline, CDR1 is SGHKS, CDR2 YYEKEE (reference sequence). V was shortened by 3 bases and J by 3 bases, with 12 bases between the two germline ends. The CDR3 has 14 residues. In DNA form, the CDR3 reads TGTGCCAGCAGCTCCCCTGGGGGGGACACTGAAGCTTTCTTT. Its protein is CASSSPGGDTEAFF.

The gene calls are TRBV6-5 and TRBJ2-7; 7 bases are shared with TRBD1. Germline V gives CDR1 MNHEY, CDR2 SVGAGI. The V and J ends lost 7 bases and 3 bases, in that order; junction bases with no gene match: 6. The CDR3 loop spans 13 amino acids. CDR3 bases: TGTGCCAGCAAGGGGGCGAATGGCTACGAGCAGTACTTC. Translating it yields CASKGANGYEQYF.

The genes are TRBV25-1 and TRBJ1-2, with 7 bases fitting TRBD1. The germline V gene has CDR1 MGHDK and CDR2 SYGVNS. After removal of 1 base from V and 4 bases from J, the junction contained 3 bases not matched to a gene. The CDR3 is made up of 14 amino acids. CDR3 DNA sequence: TGTGCCAGCAGTGAATTCGGGACAGCCTATGGCTACACCTTC. Amino acid sequence: CASSEFGTAYGYTF.

The gene calls are TRBV9 and TRBJ1-1, with D possibly TRBD1 on 6 matching bases. V lost 4 bases to trimming and J lost 1 base, with 14 bases between them. CDR3 length equals 15 residues. Germline values: CDR1 SGDLS, CDR2 YYNGEE. The DNA of the CDR3 is TGTGCCAGCAGCCTTACCTGGACAGAGAACACTGAAGCTTTCTTT. Amino acids: CASSLTWTENTEAFF.

Of note for this clone: Mismatch with germline at one junction end may stem from a read error. The CDR3 DNA reads TGTGCCAGCAACTTAGAGCAGGGGGCGACGTACAATGAGCAGTTCTTC. It translates to CASNLEQGATYNEQFF. This chain joins TRBV11-3 and TRBJ2-1; TRBD1 aligns across 8 bases. The CDR3 is 16 residues long. Looked up from germline, CDR1 is SGHNT and CDR2 is YENEEA.

The J gene is TRBJ1-2, the V gene TRBV5-4; D unresolved. Germline V lookup: CDR1 SGHNT, CDR2 YYREEE (reference sequence). V was shortened by 1 base and J by 8 bases, with 15 bases between the two germline ends. There are 14 residues in the CDR3. CDR3 nucleotides: TGTGCCAGCAGCTTGTACACACGAGAAAGAGGCTACACCTTC. It yields the protein CASSLYTRERGYTF.

V and J are TRBV5-4 and TRBJ1-1; possibly TRBD1 for D (5 bases). Germline CDR1 and CDR2: SGHNT and YYREEE (reference sequence). The CDR3 extends over 17 amino acids. Trimming removed 4 bases from V and 0 bases from J, with 19 bases in between. The CDR3 nucleotides read TGTGCCAGCAGCGCTCCTTGGGGGTCAGGGATGAACACTGAAGCTTTCTTT. Protein: CASSAPWGSGMNTEAFF.

This chain uses TRBV30 with TRBJ2-3; the D gene is possibly TRBD2 (6 bases). V was shortened by 4 bases and J by 0 bases, with 11 bases between the two germline ends. This CDR3 has 14 residues. The germline CDR1 and CDR2 sequences are GTSNPN and SVGIG (reference sequence). The DNA for the CDR3 is TGTGCCTGGATCAAAGGGACTAGCACAGATACGCAGTATTTT. Its translation is CAWIKGTSTDTQYF.

The chain uses TRBV2 and TRBJ1-1, with 10 bases identical to TRBD1. The V segment lost 7 bases and the J segment 3 bases; nucleotides outside the gene matches: 17. The CDR3 contains 18 residues. Germline assignment: CDR1 SNHLY and CDR2 FYNNEI. CDR3 sequence (DNA): TGTGCCAGCACCATACTACTCCCGGGACAGGGGCCCCACACTGAAGCTTTCTTT. This encodes CASTILLPGQGPHTEAFF.

V is TRBV2 and J is TRBJ1-1; the D is unclear. V was shortened by 6 bases and J by 11 bases, with 10 bases between the two germline ends. CDR3 length equals 10 residues. From germline, CDR1 is SNHLY and CDR2 FYNNEI. CDR3 residues: CASSHPGAFF. In DNA, the CDR3 is TGTGCCAGCAGCCACCCTGGGGCTTTCTTT.

V usage is TRBV19 and J usage is TRBJ1-4, with D hard to call. CDR3 size: 13 residues. V was cut by 7 bases and J by 7 bases, with 13 bases left in between. Germline CDR1 and CDR2: LNHDA and SQIVND (reference sequence). DNA of the CDR3: TGTGCCAGTACGAACAGAGCGGGTGAAAAACTGTTTTTT. Translating gives CASTNRAGEKLFF.

This clone was picked up a small number of times. The CDR3 DNA reads as TGCGCCAGCAGCTTGGGGACAGGCTATAATTCACCCCTCCACTTT. Protein sequence: CASSLGTGYNSPLHF. V is TRBV5-1 and J is TRBJ1-6; TRBD1 matches 7 bases. The CDR3 totals 15 residues. J gave up 3 bases and V 0 bases, and 0 bases lay outside the gene matches. In germline, CDR1 is SGHRS, CDR2 YFSETQ.

This clone was found once. V gene TRBV7-9 combines with J gene TRBJ1-1, with D maybe TRBD1 (6 bases). The CDR3 length is 15 residues. Trimming removed 8 bases from V and 0 bases from J, with 16 bases in between. Germline assignment: CDR1 SEHNR and CDR2 FQNEAQ (reference sequence). Here the CDR3 DNA reads TGTGCCAGCGTGCGGACAGCTAACATGAACACTGAAGCTTTCTTT. It translates to CASVRTANMNTEAFF. Together with reference TRBV7-9 and TRBJ1-1, the CDR3 gives the full variable domain: DTGVSQNPRHKITKRGQNVTFRCDPISEHNRLYWYRQTLGQGPEFLTYFQNEAQLEKSRLLSDRFSAERPKGSFSTLEIQRTEQGDSAMYLCASVRTANMNTEAFFGQGTRLTVV.

The chain recombines TRBV6-1 with TRBJ2-1, with D possibly matching TRBD2 (6 bases). Trimming cost V 1 base and J 0 bases, with 7 bases left between them. The CDR3 is made up of 15 amino acids. Germline CDR1 and CDR2: MNHNS and SASEGT. As DNA, the CDR3 is TGTGCCAGCAGTGAAGTCGGGGGCTCCTACAATGAGCAGTTCTTC. Encoded protein: CASSEVGGSYNEQFF.

This chain uses TRBV4-1 with TRBJ2-2; the D gene could be TRBD1 or TRBD2 (5 bases each). With 0 bases removed from V and 0 bases from J, the gap between germline ends came to 8 bases. The length of the CDR3 is 16 residues. Germline V CDR1 and CDR2: MGHRA, YSYEKL. The CDR3: CASSQEGRSNTGELFF. CDR3 in DNA: TGCGCCAGCAGCCAAGAGGGACGTTCGAACACCGGGGAGCTGTTTTTT.